The T cell receptor beta chain under discussion was sequenced for a study of cytomegalovirus exposure and HLA in healthy donors. The CDR3 is 14 amino acids. Per germline, CDR1 MDHEN and CDR2 SYDVKM. Trimming took 7 bases from V and 7 from J; bases not matched to a gene: 8. Assay used: immunoSEQ multiplex PCR; TCRdb lists only in-frame clones, some missing. The sample has approximately 170,000 clones, 91% seen once. This clonotype originated in a woman between 18 and 29 years old in good health and CMV-seropositive. The chain couples TRBV28 to TRBJ1-4, with 8 bases lining up with TRBD1. The sample taken for sequencing was PBMCs. CDR3 DNA sequence: TGTGCCAGCACCTCAGGGGGCGAGGGTGAAAAACTGTTTTTT. Translated, it gives CASTSGGEGEKLFF.